These 2 T cell receptor beta chains originate from one sample sequenced in a study of blood T cell repertoires in COVID-19. Sequenced by immunoSEQ multiplex PCR; TCRdb stores in-frame clones only, minus some. The table shows about 180,000 clones, with around 80% occurring only once. The sequencing input was peripheral blood. Receptors were obtained from a middle-aged woman with COVID-19, enrolled during active disease.

This clone was detected once. This chain connects TRBV11-2 to TRBJ2-7, with D possibly being TRBD2 (7 bases). The CDR3 totals 14 residues. CDR1 is SGHAT and CDR2 is FQNNGV in the germline V gene. V lost 5 bases and J 2 bases, leaving 13 bases between the germline ends. CDR3 DNA sequence: TGTGCCAGCAGCCGGGGGGCGACCGCCTACGAGCAGTACTTC. Amino acid sequence: CASSRGATAYEQYF.

CDR3 bases: TGTGCCAGCAGCTTGCTCGGGGACAGTTCCTACAATGAGCAGTTCTTC. This translates into CASSLLGDSSYNEQFF. V is TRBV5-6 and J is TRBJ2-1, with TRBD1 matching 7 bases. CDR1 SGHDT and CDR2 YYEEEE come from the germline V gene. CDR3 length: 16 amino acids. The V and J ends lost 1 base and 1 base, in that order; junction bases with no gene match: 5.